Below are 14 T cell receptor beta chains sequenced from a single sample in a study of CD8 T cells in ankylosing spondylitis. Whole-study results and caveats: One TCR beta motif, made up of about 8 highly homologous variants, appeared characteristic of ankylosing spondylitis blood.

These TCRs' antigens remain unknown. TCRdb redid the calling of the 5' RACE reads with MiXCR, one entry per CDR3 protein. The table includes 650,000 to 800,000 distinct CDR3 sequences, under 20% detected once. The sequencing input was blood, either unsorted or a sorted T cell fraction (not recorded which). All receptors derive from a male donor with ankylosing spondylitis.

This clonotype was detected only a few times. The chain joins TRBV4-2 to TRBJ1-5, with TRBD1 matching 9 bases. V gave up 1 base and J gave up 2 bases; unmatched junction bases: 9. Germline values: CDR1 LGHNA, CDR2 YNFKEQ. This CDR3 has 18 residues. CDR3 nucleotides: TGTGCCAGCAGCCAAGTAAACAGGGGGCGGAGAGGCAATCAGCCCCAGCATTTT. Protein: CASSQVNRGRRGNQPQHF.

The chain recombines TRBV12-3 or TRBV12-4 with TRBJ2-7; 7 nucleotides line up with TRBD2. The V gene end was trimmed by 6 bases and the J gene end by 3 bases; junction bases not matched to a gene: 20. The CDR3 is 18 amino acids. The CDR3 here is CASSLYALSREAHYEQYF. The CDR3 region has the DNA TGTGCCAGCAGCCTTTACGCCCTATCTCGGGAGGCGCACTACGAGCAGTACTTC.

There are a few counts of this clonotype. The rearrangement uses TRBV4-2 and TRBJ2-2; 7 bases line up with TRBD2. CDR3 length: 16 residues. V dropped 4 bases and J dropped 2; count of bases not matched to a gene: 7. Germline V CDR1 and CDR2: LGHNA, YNFKEQ. CDR3 loop: CASSPPSGANTGELFF. The CDR3 DNA reads as TGTGCCAGCAGCCCCCCCAGCGGGGCCAACACCGGGGAGCTGTTTTTT.

The V and J genes are TRBV9 and TRBJ1-1; possible D gene TRBD1, 5 bases. The CDR3 loop spans 17 amino acids. The V gene lost 0 bases and the J gene lost 1 base, with 16 bases spanning the gap. Germline V lookup: CDR1 SGDLS, CDR2 YYNGEE. CDR3 in amino acids: CASSVVPRSGGNTEAFF. CDR3 sequence (DNA): TGTGCCAGCAGCGTAGTTCCCCGCTCTGGGGGGAACACTGAAGCTTTCTTT.

This clonotype was detected a few times. The V and J genes are TRBV4-1 and TRBJ1-5; TRBD1 matches 10 bases. Germline trimming cut 4 bases from V and 4 bases from J; bases unmatched to any gene: 4. The CDR3 runs to 15 residues. CDR1 and CDR2 (germline): MGHRA, YSYEKL. The CDR3 is CASSLEDRGNQPQHF. CDR3 DNA sequence: TGCGCCAGCAGCCTCGAGGACAGGGGGAATCAGCCCCAGCATTTT.

This clonotype was seen a few times. This chain uses TRBV4-3 with TRBJ2-1; 9 bases match TRBD1. V lost 3 bases, J lost 7 bases, and 16 bases stayed unmatched. Germline CDR1 and CDR2: LGHNA and YSLEER. There are 18 residues in the CDR3. CDR3 nucleotide sequence: TGCGCCAGCAGCCACCAACTCCCCGGGACAGGGTTTTTGAATGAGCAGTTCTTC. Its protein product is CASSHQLPGTGFLNEQFF.

Only a few counts were recorded for this clonotype. J is TRBJ2-7 and V is TRBV6-1, with a tentative D call TRBD1 (6 bases). V lost 7 bases to trimming and J lost 2 bases, with 15 bases between them. Per germline, CDR1 MNHNS and CDR2 SASEGT. The CDR3 consists of 14 residues. This CDR3 is CASKDSNLAYEQYF. The DNA of the CDR3 is TGTGCCAGCAAGGACAGCAATTTAGCCTACGAGCAGTACTTC.

The chain couples TRBV28 to TRBJ2-5; D is unclear. Germline CDR1 MDHEN, CDR2 SYDVKM. Between the trimmed V and J ends, which lost 3 bases and 2 bases, there was a span of 10 bases. The CDR3 runs 14 residues. The CDR3 is CASSLPPLQETQYF. In DNA, the CDR3 is TGTGCCAGCAGTTTGCCCCCTCTGCAAGAGACCCAGTACTTC.

V usage is TRBV20-1 and J usage is TRBJ2-5; no firm D call. Germline CDR1 and CDR2: DFQATT and SNEGSKA (reference sequence). There are 14 residues in the CDR3. V was trimmed by 0 bases and J by 3 bases, leaving 11 bases between them. CDR3 bases: TGCAGTGCTAGAGATTTGTGGGCAGAAGAGACCCAGTACTTC. Amino acids: CSARDLWAEETQYF.

This clonotype came up many times. The rearrangement links TRBV9 to TRBJ1-1, with D possibly being TRBD1 (5 bases). V gave up 4 bases and J gave up 5 bases, with 18 bases separating them. This CDR3 has 15 amino acids. Germline V CDR1 and CDR2: SGDLS, YYNGEE. CDR3 in amino acids: CASSNQGGERTEAFF. The CDR3 DNA is TGTGCCAGCAGCAACCAGGGAGGTGAGAGGACTGAAGCTTTCTTT.

This clonotype has more than one count but fewer than ten. The chain employs TRBV15 and TRBJ2-7, with 11 bases that match TRBD1. V was pared by 2 bases and J by 5 bases, with 2 bases of the junction left unmatched. This CDR3 has 14 amino acids. Germline-derived CDR1 and CDR2 are LNHNV and YYDKDF (reference sequence). The CDR3 DNA sequence: TGTGCCACCAGCAGACAGGGACAGGGGGACGAGCAGTACTTC. Translating it yields CATSRQGQGDEQYF.

At least ten counts were recorded for this clonotype. V gene TRBV28 combines with J gene TRBJ2-1; 9 bases are a match to TRBD2. CDR1 is MDHEN, CDR2 SYDVKM, per germline. The CDR3 length is 15 residues. With V trimmed by 3 bases and J by 6 bases, 6 bases remained unmatched. The CDR3 DNA follows: TGTGCCAGCAGTTTTCTGGCGGGGGGGAGCAATGAGCAGTTCTTC. Translating it yields CASSFLAGGSNEQFF.

The rearrangement uses TRBV3-1 and TRBJ1-2, with D tentatively TRBD1 (5 bases). Germline V lookup: CDR1 LGHDT, CDR2 YNNKEL (reference sequence). The ends were cut back, 4 bases at V and 7 bases at J, with 13 bases in the middle. The CDR3 runs 13 residues. The DNA of the CDR3 is TGTGCCAGCAGCCCCCCTGGCAGGGTTGGCTACACCTTC. Protein sequence: CASSPPGRVGYTF.

The CDR3 DNA is TGCGCCAGCAGCTTTTCGAACATGAACACTGAAGCTTTCTTT. Its translation: CASSFSNMNTEAFF. The chain recombines TRBV5-1 with TRBJ1-1; D is unclear. The V gene's germline CDR1 is SGHRS and CDR2 YFSETQ. There are 14 residues in the CDR3. V dropped 2 bases and J dropped 0 bases, with 8 bases sitting between them.